The T cell receptor (beta chain) under discussion was sequenced for a study of beta chain features in type 1 diabetes. The study, taken as a whole, reports: HLA effects on TCRB rearrangement stayed unresolved here. Shorter TCRB CDR3s, moderately but significantly so, were found in Type 1 diabetes patients in all four CD4+ subsets.

This clone was picked up a small number of times. Its antigen remains unidentified. Expressed TCRB transcripts were sequenced after all isolated RNA was converted to cDNA. Using immunoSEQ multiplex PCR, the repertoire was profiled, and TCRdb retains in-frame clones only, with some absent. In the table there are a few hundred thousand clones, about a tenth of which are singletons. CD45RO/CCR7/CD25/CD127/CD95/CD27 sorting isolated CD4+ naive, central memory, regulatory and stem cell-like memory cells. Populations obtained by sorting all exceeded 95% purity. CDR1 is MNHNS and CDR2 is SASEGT in the germline V gene. After removal of 6 bases from V and 2 bases from J, the junction contained 8 bases not matched to a gene. There are 15 residues in the CDR3.

Sequenced: naive CD4+ T cells from blood. The chain is built from TRBV6-1 and TRBJ2-7; 9 bases line up with TRBD1. The receptor comes from a man aged 30-40 years with type 1 diabetes. The CDR3 reads CASSSSGTGTYEQYF. CDR3 in DNA: TGTGCCAGCAGCTCCTCCGGGACAGGGACCTACGAGCAGTACTTC.